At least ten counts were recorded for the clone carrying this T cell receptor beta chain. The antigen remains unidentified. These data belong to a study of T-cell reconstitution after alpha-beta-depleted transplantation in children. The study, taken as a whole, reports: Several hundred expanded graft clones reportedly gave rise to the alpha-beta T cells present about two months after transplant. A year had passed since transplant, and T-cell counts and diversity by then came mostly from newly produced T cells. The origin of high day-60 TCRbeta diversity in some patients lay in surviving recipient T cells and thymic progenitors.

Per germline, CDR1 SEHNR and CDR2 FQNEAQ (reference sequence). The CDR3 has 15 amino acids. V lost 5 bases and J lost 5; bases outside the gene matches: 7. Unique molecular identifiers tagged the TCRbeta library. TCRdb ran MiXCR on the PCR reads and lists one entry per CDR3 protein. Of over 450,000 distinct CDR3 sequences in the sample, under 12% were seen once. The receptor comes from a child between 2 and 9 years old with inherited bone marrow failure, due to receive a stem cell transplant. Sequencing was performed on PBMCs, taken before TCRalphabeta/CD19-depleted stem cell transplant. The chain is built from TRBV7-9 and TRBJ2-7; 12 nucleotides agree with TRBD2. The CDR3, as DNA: TGTGCCAGCAGCCCGCGGACTAGCGGGAAAAACGAGCAGTACTTC. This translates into CASSPRTSGKNEQYF.